The present T cell receptor beta chain was sequenced within a study of blood T cell repertoires in COVID-19. Study-wide background: COVID-19 samples collected from the United States, Italy and Spain covered acute and convalescent phases. T cells, B-cell-depleted T cells, or PBMCs provided the cDNA or gDNA that served as material.

The authors' processing: The assay estimated nucleated cells by amplifying reference gene primers. The data were produced by immunoSEQ multiplex PCR, yet TCRdb's version contains in-frame clones alone and is incomplete. V and J calls and clone size are given by that table; D and trimming were obtained from the DNA. The repertoire includes roughly 310,000 clones, about nine tenths of them detected once, and 2.9% sits in the top ten. A Seattle source enrolled patients during active infection and followed them longitudinally. The V end lost 11 bases, the J end lost 13 bases, and 21 bases lay between the germline ends. CDR3 size: 13 residues. Germline assignment: CDR1 MNHEY and CDR2 SVGAGI.

Specimen: peripheral blood. The chain recombines TRBV6-5 with TRBJ1-6, with a possible D match to TRBD1 (6 bases). The TCR originated in a woman in her twenties or thirties with COVID-19, enrolled during active disease. CDR3 region: CACRGASDAPLHF. In nucleotides, the CDR3 is TGTGCCTGCCGGGGGGCCAGTGATGCGCCCCTCCACTTT.